These 30 T cell receptor beta chains were all obtained from the same sample, sequenced in a study of blood T cell repertoires in COVID-19. Here immunoSEQ multiplex PCR was the method, and the copy in TCRdb shows in-frame clones only, minus some. The sample records about 78,000 clones, roughly 88% being singletons. Sequenced sample: peripheral blood. The receptors here all came from a woman aged 45 to 65 in a cohort sampled during active COVID-19.

The chain is built from TRBV27 and TRBJ1-4, with TRBD1 matching over 7 bases. The V and J ends lost 2 bases and 5 bases, in that order; junction bases with no gene match: 5. The germline V gene has CDR1 MNHEY and CDR2 SMNVEV (reference sequence). This CDR3 has 15 residues. CDR3 amino acids: CASSLSRQGNEKLFF. The CDR3 DNA is TGTGCCAGCAGTTTAAGTAGACAGGGAAATGAAAAACTGTTTTTT.

This chain links TRBV6-5 with TRBJ1-1; a possible D gene is TRBD1 (5 bases). The CDR3 extends over 13 amino acids. Trimming removed 8 bases from V and 5 bases from J, with 15 bases in between. The germline CDR1 and CDR2 sequences are MNHEY and SVGAGI. The CDR3 coding sequence is TGTGCCAGCGGCTCGTACAGGTCTACTGAAGCTTTCTTT. It specifies CASGSYRSTEAFF.

CDR3 sequence: CASSLIRDRGYEQYF. Written as DNA, the CDR3 is TGTGCCAGCAGTCTTATCCGGGACAGGGGTTACGAGCAGTACTTC. This chain links TRBV3-1 (or the pseudogene TRBV3-2) with TRBJ2-7, with 10 bases lining up with TRBD1. Germline CDR1 and CDR2: LGHDT and YNNKEL (reference sequence). The CDR3 length is 15 residues. V dropped 6 bases and J dropped 4; count of bases not matched to a gene: 9.

CDR3 residues: CASSIDGTSGVTFYNEQFF. The CDR3, as DNA: TGTGCCAGTAGTATAGATGGGACTAGCGGAGTTACGTTCTACAATGAGCAGTTCTTC. The rearrangement links TRBV19 to TRBJ2-1; TRBD2 matches at 11 bases. Germline trimming cut 0 bases from V and 3 bases from J; bases unmatched to any gene: 10. The length of the CDR3 is 19 residues. In germline, CDR1 is LNHDA, CDR2 SQIVND (reference sequence).

This clone appeared a single time. The chain couples TRBV4-1 to TRBJ1-2; 11 positions match TRBD1. Trimming at V came to 4 bases and at J to 7 bases, leaving 8 bases not matched to a gene. The CDR3 loop spans 15 amino acids. Germline loops: CDR1 MGHRA, CDR2 YSYEKL. CDR3 amino acids: CASSPDGQGASGYTF. For the CDR3, the DNA is TGCGCCAGCAGCCCCGATGGACAGGGGGCGTCTGGCTACACCTTC.

The chain recombines TRBV7-3 with TRBJ2-1, with TRBD1 as a possible D gene (7 bases). V was cut by 4 bases and J by 4 bases, with 14 bases left in between. The CDR3 totals 15 residues. Germline V gives CDR1 SGHTA, CDR2 FQGTGA. CDR3 sequence: CASSSQGGGYNEQFF. In DNA form, the CDR3 reads TGTGCCAGCAGCTCCCAGGGGGGCGGTTACAATGAGCAGTTCTTC.

The chain carries TRBV6-4 and TRBJ2-1; 16 positions match TRBD2. After removal of 0 bases from V and 6 bases from J, the junction contained 5 bases not matched to a gene. The CDR3 totals 18 residues. The germline V gene encodes CDR1 MRHNA and CDR2 SNTAGT. The CDR3 nucleotides are TGTGCCAGCAGTGACTCGGGACTAGCGGGAGGGCCCAGCAATGAGCAGTTCTTC. It codes for CASSDSGLAGGPSNEQFF.

The gene calls are TRBV29-1 and TRBJ2-3; D is unresolved. This CDR3 has 11 residues. The germline V gene has CDR1 SQVTM and CDR2 ANQGSEA. V lost 1 base and J lost 4, with 3 bases in between. The CDR3: CSVEGADTQYF. The CDR3, as DNA: TGCAGCGTTGAAGGAGCAGATACGCAGTATTTT.

The chain is built from TRBV28 and TRBJ1-6; maybe TRBD1 (6 bases). This CDR3 comprises 14 residues. Trimming removed 4 bases from V and 8 bases from J, with 12 bases in between. The germline V gene has CDR1 MDHEN and CDR2 SYDVKM. The DNA of the CDR3 is TGTGCCAGCAGTTCGACAGGCAACCATTCACCCCTCCACTTT. It specifies CASSSTGNHSPLHF.

The chain employs TRBV5-4 and TRBJ1-3; D remains unclear. Germline V gene lookup returns CDR1 SGHNT and CDR2 YYREEE (reference sequence). The CDR3 loop spans 14 amino acids. Trimming pared 4 bases from V and 4 bases from J, leaving 12 bases between. CDR3 region: CASSPPGRGNTIYF. In DNA form, the CDR3 reads TGTGCCAGCAGCCCACCTGGGAGGGGAAACACCATATATTTT. Full variable domain (rest looked up from reference TRBV5-4 and TRBJ1-3): ETGVTQSPTHLIKTRGQQVTLRCSSQSGHNTVSWYQQALGQGPQFIFQYYREEENGRGNFPPRFSGLQFPNYSSELNVNALELDDSALYLCASSPPGRGNTIYFGEGSWLTVV.

The CDR3, as DNA: TGTGCCAGCAGCGTAGGGATGGAGGGACAGCCTCAGTACTTC. Its translation is CASSVGMEGQPQYF. The J gene is TRBJ2-4, the V gene TRBV9; TRBD1 is a possible D gene (7 bases). CDR1 and CDR2 (germline): SGDLS, YYNGEE. This CDR3 has 14 amino acids. Trimming left V 0 bases short and J 12 bases short, with 16 bases between.

J is TRBJ2-2 and V is TRBV7-9, with D possibly TRBD2 on 7 matching bases. Looked up from germline, CDR1 is SEHNR and CDR2 is FQNEAQ (reference sequence). This CDR3 has 15 amino acids. Trimming removed 2 bases at V and 3 bases at J, with 10 bases between. The CDR3 nucleotides read TGTGCCAGCAGCTTATCGGGGGGCCACACCGGGGAGCTGTTTTTT. Encoded protein: CASSLSGGHTGELFF.

The V and J genes are TRBV7-9 and TRBJ2-1; TRBD1 aligns across 8 bases. With V trimmed by 5 bases and J by 8 bases, 2 bases remained unmatched. CDR3 size: 12 residues. Germline V CDR1 and CDR2: SEHNR, FQNEAQ (reference sequence). The CDR3 here is CASSPTGDEQFF. The CDR3 region has the DNA TGTGCCAGCAGCCCGACAGGGGATGAGCAGTTCTTC. Full variable domain (rest looked up from reference TRBV7-9 and TRBJ2-1): DTGVSQNPRHKITKRGQNVTFRCDPISEHNRLYWYRQTLGQGPEFLTYFQNEAQLEKSRLLSDRFSAERPKGSFSTLEIQRTEQGDSAMYLCASSPTGDEQFFGPGTRLTVL.

This clone was counted once. J is TRBJ1-4 and V is TRBV20-1; D is unresolved. The CDR3 length is 11 residues. From germline, CDR1 is DFQATT and CDR2 SNEGSKA (reference sequence). V lost 5 bases and J 5 bases, leaving 6 bases between the germline ends. CDR3 loop: CSAPGNEKLFF. In nucleotides, the CDR3 is TGCAGTGCTCCGGGGAATGAAAAACTGTTTTTT.

This clone showed up just once. V usage is TRBV29-1 and J usage is TRBJ2-3, with D tentatively TRBD2 (5 bases). The V end was cut by 6 bases, the J end by 0 bases, with 10 bases between. This CDR3 has 13 amino acids. CDR1 and CDR2 from the germline V gene are SQVTM and ANQGSEA. The CDR3 nucleotides are TGCAGCGTAGCGGACCCTAGCACAGATACGCAGTATTTT. Protein product: CSVADPSTDTQYF.

The genes are TRBV27 and TRBJ2-1; TRBD1 is a possible D gene (5 bases). Germline values: CDR1 MNHEY, CDR2 SMNVEV (reference sequence). The CDR3 has 16 amino acids. Trimming stripped 3 bases from V and 11 bases from J, with 23 bases between. Written as DNA, the CDR3 is TGTGCCAGCAGTTTGGTGGACACGGCGAACTCGGGCCAGCAGTTCTTC. It translates to CASSLVDTANSGQQFF.

CDR3 nucleotide sequence: TGTGCCAGCAGTCCTACAGGGGGGCATGGCTACACCTTC. Translating gives CASSPTGGHGYTF. The genes are TRBV27 and TRBJ1-2; 8 bases line up with TRBD1. CDR3 length: 13 residues. Germline V CDR1 and CDR2: MNHEY, SMNVEV (reference sequence). Unmatched junction bases numbered 5, after V lost 5 bases and J lost 6 bases.

The chain couples TRBV28 to TRBJ1-6; D perhaps matches TRBD1 (6 bases). The CDR3 extends over 14 amino acids. Germline CDR1 and CDR2: MDHEN and SYDVKM. With 1 base removed from V and 10 bases from J, the gap between germline ends came to 11 bases. DNA of the CDR3: TGTGCCAGCAGTTTATACAGGGCGCAGTCACCCCTCCACTTT. This sequence encodes CASSLYRAQSPLHF.

V usage is TRBV18 and J usage is TRBJ2-7, with D perhaps matching TRBD2 (5 bases). V was trimmed by 1 base and J by 3 bases, leaving 10 bases between them. Germline-derived CDR1 and CDR2 are KGHSH and LQKENI. The CDR3 is 14 amino acids. CDR3 sequence: CASSPQDSDYEQYF. The CDR3 coding sequence is TGTGCCAGCTCACCACAGGATAGCGACTACGAGCAGTACTTC.

The chain couples TRBV11-2 to TRBJ2-1, with 7 positions matching TRBD2. The CDR3 spans 16 residues. Germline V gives CDR1 SGHAT, CDR2 FQNNGV. With 1 base clipped from V and 6 bases from J, the junction kept 9 bases outside the gene matches. The CDR3 DNA follows: TGTGCCAGCAGCTTAGGGCCCGGACTAGGTACCAATGAGCAGTTCTTC. Encoded protein: CASSLGPGLGTNEQFF.

This clone has only one observation. CDR3 loop: CAWSVMTGGGYTF. The CDR3 DNA reads as TGTGCCTGGAGTGTCATGACAGGGGGTGGCTACACCTTC. The chain joins TRBV30 to TRBJ1-2, with 9 bases matching TRBD1. The J segment lost 7 bases and the V segment lost 0 bases, leaving 3 bases of the junction unmatched. Germline assignment: CDR1 GTSNPN and CDR2 SVGIG (reference sequence). There are 13 residues in the CDR3. Together with reference TRBV30 and TRBJ1-2, the CDR3 gives the full variable domain: SQTIHQWPATLVQPVGSPLSLECTVEGTSNPNLYWYRQAAGRGLQLLFYSVGIGQISSEVPQNLSASRPQDRQFILSSKKLLLSDSGFYLCAWSVMTGGGYTFGSGTRLTVV.

The sample holds a few counts of this clone. The J gene is TRBJ2-7, the V gene TRBV19, with 8 bases matching TRBD2. Germline V lookup: CDR1 LNHDA, CDR2 SQIVND (reference sequence). With V trimmed by 5 bases and J by 1 base, 22 bases remained unmatched. CDR3 size: 20 residues. CDR3 DNA sequence: TGTGCCAGTAGTCCCCGACTGGTAGCGGGACCCTCGCTGTGGTCCTACGAGCAGTACTTC. Amino acids: CASSPRLVAGPSLWSYEQYF. Looking up the rest from reference TRBV19 and TRBJ2-7 gives the full variable domain: DGGITQSPKYLFRKEGQNVTLSCEQNLNHDAMYWYRQDPGQGLRLIYYSQIVNDFQKGDIAEGYSVSREKKESFPLTVTSAQKNPTAFYLCASSPRLVAGPSLWSYEQYFGPGTRLTVT.

V gene TRBV14 combines with J gene TRBJ2-1, with 12 bases lining up with TRBD2. Trimming removed 1 base from V and 6 bases from J; junction bases left unmatched: 1. Looked up from germline, CDR1 is SGHDN and CDR2 is FVKESK. This CDR3 region has 15 residues. The CDR3 nucleotides are TGTGCCAGCAGCCAAGCACTAGCGGGAGGCAATGAGCAGTTCTTC. Encoded protein: CASSQALAGGNEQFF.

This rearrangement joins TRBV19 to TRBJ2-1; 9 bases map to TRBD2. Germline CDR1 LNHDA, CDR2 SQIVND (reference sequence). CDR3 length: 14 amino acids. With V trimmed by 2 bases and J by 9 bases, 5 bases remained unmatched. The CDR3 DNA sequence: TGTGCCAGTAGTATACGCGGGAGGGACTCTGAGCAGTTCTTC. This codes for CASSIRGRDSEQFF.

The V and J genes are TRBV29-1 and TRBJ1-4, with 7 bases identical to TRBD1. Trimming removed 4 bases from V and 5 bases from J; junction bases left unmatched: 10. This CDR3 contains 15 residues. Germline loops: CDR1 SQVTM, CDR2 ANQGSEA. CDR3: CSVGGGQGGNEKLFF. The CDR3 DNA sequence: TGCAGCGTTGGAGGCGGGCAGGGGGGAAATGAAAAACTGTTTTTT.

This clone appeared once. This chain links TRBV20-1 with TRBJ1-2; TRBD1 might be the D (5 bases). CDR1 and CDR2 from the germline V gene are DFQATT and SNEGSKA (reference sequence). The CDR3 totals 11 residues. The DNA for the CDR3 is TGCGCCTCAGGGAAGAACGATGGCTACACCTTC. Its translation: CASGKNDGYTF.

The V gene is TRBV18, the J gene TRBJ2-2, with D possibly matching TRBD2 (6 bases). Germline CDR1 reads KGHSH; CDR2 reads LQKENI. The V end lost 3 bases, the J end lost 6 bases, and 11 bases lay between the germline ends. The CDR3 has 14 residues. CDR3 residues: CASSPMTSPGELFF. CDR3 in DNA: TGTGCCAGCTCACCTATGACTAGTCCCGGGGAGCTGTTTTTT.

The chain links TRBV30 to TRBJ2-1, with TRBD2 identical over 8 bases. V lost 5 bases and J lost 7; bases outside the gene matches: 10. The CDR3 spans 14 residues. The germline CDR1 and CDR2 sequences are GTSNPN and SVGIG (reference sequence). CDR3 DNA sequence: TGTGCCTGGGATTCCGGGACTAGGTGGAATGAGCAGTTCTTC. Its translation is CAWDSGTRWNEQFF.

This chain uses TRBV20-1 with TRBJ2-5; 10 bases line up with TRBD1. CDR1 DFQATT and CDR2 SNEGSKA come from the germline V gene (reference sequence). J gave up 6 bases and V 3 bases, and 10 bases lay outside the gene matches. This CDR3 contains 15 residues. The CDR3 nucleotides are TGCAGTGCTAGTTACCGGGACAGGGGCTTGCAGACCCAGTACTTC. As protein: CSASYRDRGLQTQYF.

The V gene is TRBV7-3, the J gene TRBJ2-5, with D possibly TRBD1 on 6 matching bases. CDR3 length: 18 residues. Germline loops: CDR1 SGHTA, CDR2 FQGTGA. Trimming removed 5 bases at V and 2 bases at J, with 24 bases between. In DNA, the CDR3 is TGTGCCAGCAGCACAATAGGCATAACGGGCAGGGGACAAGAGACCCAGTACTTC. Protein product: CASSTIGITGRGQETQYF.